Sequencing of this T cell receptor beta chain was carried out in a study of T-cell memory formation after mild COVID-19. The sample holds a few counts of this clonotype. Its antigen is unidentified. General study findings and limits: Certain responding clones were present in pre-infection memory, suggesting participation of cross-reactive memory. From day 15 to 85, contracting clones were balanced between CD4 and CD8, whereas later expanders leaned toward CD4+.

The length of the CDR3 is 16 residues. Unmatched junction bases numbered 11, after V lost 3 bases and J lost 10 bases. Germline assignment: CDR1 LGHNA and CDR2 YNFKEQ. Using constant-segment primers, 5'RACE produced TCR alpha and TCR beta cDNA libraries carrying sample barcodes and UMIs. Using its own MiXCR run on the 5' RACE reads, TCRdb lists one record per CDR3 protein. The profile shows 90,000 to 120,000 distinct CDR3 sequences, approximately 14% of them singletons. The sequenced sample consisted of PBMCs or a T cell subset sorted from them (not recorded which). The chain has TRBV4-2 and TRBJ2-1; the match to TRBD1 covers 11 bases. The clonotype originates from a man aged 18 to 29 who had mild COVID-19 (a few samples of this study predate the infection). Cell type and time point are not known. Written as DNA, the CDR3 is TGTGCCAGCAGCCACTTGGGACAGGGGGAACGATCCGAGCAGTTCTTC. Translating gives CASSHLGQGERSEQFF.